This record covers a single T cell receptor (beta chain). The assay, immunoSEQ v3.0, was run at survey level. Sequenced by immunoSEQ multiplex PCR; TCRdb stores in-frame clones only, minus some. The sample carries about 38,000 clones, 75% to 90% recorded once. From germline, CDR1 is GTSNPN and CDR2 SVGIG (reference sequence). The V end was cut by 1 base, the J end by 3 bases, with 25 bases between. The CDR3 has 18 amino acids. This entry belongs to a study of long-term antiretroviral therapy in people with HIV. The origin of this receptor is a man younger than 35 with HIV. Sequencing used unsorted PBMCs, obtained 1.5 years after starting antiretroviral therapy. The chain links TRBV30 to TRBJ2-7, with a weak D call TRBD2 (6 bases). For the CDR3, the DNA is TGTGCCTGGAGTGGGACACGATCGGGAGTAGGGCCTAACTACGAGCAGTACTTC. This sequence encodes CAWSGTRSGVGPNYEQYF.